The present TCR beta chain was sequenced within a study of blood T cell repertoires in COVID-19. The data were produced by immunoSEQ multiplex PCR, yet TCRdb's version contains in-frame clones alone and is incomplete. The sample lists 190,000 or so clones, approximately 78% occurring once. V dropped 4 bases and J dropped 4 bases, with 14 bases sitting between them. The CDR3 runs 15 residues. Germline assignment: CDR1 SGHDT and CDR2 YYEEEE. The receptor's source is a man in his forties who had recovered from COVID-19. The J gene is TRBJ2-2, the V gene TRBV5-6; a possible D gene is TRBD1 (6 bases). Sequences were obtained from PBMCs or T cells enriched from blood (not recorded which). The CDR3 is CASSRRGFSTGELFF. The CDR3 nucleotides read TGTGCCAGCAGCCGCAGGGGTTTTAGCACCGGGGAGCTGTTTTTT.